This is a list of T cell receptor beta chains from one sample in a study of shared clonotypes between healthy human individuals. TCRdb's table, derived via immunoSEQ multiplex PCR, lists solely in-frame clones and lacks some. The table lists about 1.9 million clones, 93% of them singletons, with over 1.5% in the top ten. The specimen sequenced was naive CD8+ T cells from PBMCs. Source of these receptors: a man younger than 30 in good health. Some clones in this sample may be carry-over from other donors' samples. Each CDR3 is given with its conserved first and last residue. The order of the fields is V gene, clone size, D gene, J gene, CDR3 protein, CDR3 DNA. D genes are given only for firm matches. Clone size appears in some rows only: once, few, many, or a class for an expanded clone.

TRBV4-1	NA	NA	TRBJ1-1	CASSQLSLYTEAFF	TGCGCCAGCAGCCAACTGAGCCTTTACACTGAAGCTTTCTTT
TRBV19	once	NA	TRBJ1-1	CASSNTGNTEAFF	TGTGCCAGTAGCAATACAGGGAACACTGAAGCTTTCTTT
TRBV28	NA	TRBD2	TRBJ2-3	CASSLRLAGVKVTDTQYF	TGTGCCAGCAGTTTACGGCTAGCGGGAGTTAAGGTGACAGATACGCAGTATTTT
TRBV29-1	once	NA	TRBJ2-1	CSVEEAEGTHNEQFF	TGCAGCGTTGAAGAGGCCGAAGGGACCCACAATGAGCAGTTCTTC
TRBV5-6	NA	NA	TRBJ1-3	CASSLSWGNTIYF	TGTGCCAGCAGCTTAAGTTGGGGAAACACCATATATTTT
TRBV7-3	NA	TRBD2	TRBJ2-1	CASSPSASGPYNEQFF	TGTGCCAGCAGCCCTTCCGCTAGCGGCCCCTACAATGAGCAGTTCTTC
TRBV29-1	NA	NA	TRBJ2-1	CSVEGAEFSYNEQFF	TGCAGCGTTGAAGGGGCGGAATTCTCCTACAATGAGCAGTTCTTC
TRBV2	NA	TRBD1	TRBJ1-1	CASSEFQGAEAFF	TGTGCCAGCAGTGAATTTCAGGGGGCTGAAGCTTTCTTT
TRBV5-1	NA	NA	TRBJ1-1	CASSSQRGGTEAFF	TGCGCCAGCAGCTCCCAGAGGGGGGGTACTGAAGCTTTCTTT
TRBV6-6	NA	TRBD2	TRBJ2-5	CASSWDYKETQYF	TGTGCCAGCAGCTGGGACTATAAAGAGACCCAGTACTTC
TRBV19	NA	TRBD1	TRBJ2-1	CASSLPGGGLNEQFF	TGTGCCAGTAGTCTCCCAGGGGGCGGGTTGAATGAGCAGTTCTTC
TRBV5-8	NA	NA	TRBJ1-1	CASSPTLNTEAFF	TGTGCCAGCAGCCCGACCCTGAACACTGAAGCTTTCTTT
TRBV10-2	few	NA	TRBJ1-5	CATSTGNQPQHF	TGCGCCACTTCGACAGGCAATCAGCCCCAGCATTTT
TRBV30	NA	NA	TRBJ1-1	CAWSVGHSQEAFF	TGTGCCTGGAGTGTAGGGCACAGCCAAGAAGCTTTCTTT
TRBV9	NA	TRBD1	TRBJ2-6	CASSPPRTGELRGANVLTF	TGTGCCAGCAGTCCTCCTAGGACAGGGGAGTTGAGAGGGGCCAACGTCCTGACTTTC
TRBV5-1	NA	TRBD1	TRBJ2-7	CASSLHPGQGNEQYF	TGCGCCAGCAGCCTACACCCTGGACAGGGTAACGAGCAGTACTTC
TRBV27	NA	NA	TRBJ2-7	CASSFGKSYEQYF	TGTGCCAGCAGTTTCGGCAAGTCCTACGAGCAGTACTTC
TRBV6-4	NA	TRBD2	TRBJ2-7	CASSAPRLAGGPNEQYF	TGTGCCAGCAGCGCGCCCCGACTAGCGGGAGGGCCGAACGAGCAGTACTTC
TRBV11-2	NA	NA	TRBJ2-7	CASSLGIGYYYEQYF	TGTGCCAGCAGCTTAGGAATCGGGTATTACTACGAGCAGTACTTC
TRBV19	NA	TRBD1	TRBJ2-7	CASSHRTGNYEQYF	TGTGCCAGTAGTCATCGGACAGGTAACTACGAGCAGTACTTC
TRBV28	NA	NA	TRBJ1-2	CASSLIRVDGYTF	TGTGCCAGCAGTTTAATCAGGGTAGATGGCTACACCTTC
TRBV6-4	NA	NA	TRBJ2-7	CASRKRTREQYF	TGTGCCAGCAGAAAAAGGACCCGGGAGCAGTACTTC
TRBV10-3	NA	NA	TRBJ1-2	CAISESDNYGYTF	TGTGCCATCAGTGAGTCAGATAACTATGGCTACACCTTC
TRBV12-5	NA	TRBD2	TRBJ2-1	CASGPIWAQREDNEQFF	TGTGCTAGTGGCCCCATCTGGGCCCAGCGGGAGGACAATGAGCAGTTCTTC
TRBV25-1	NA	TRBD1	TRBJ1-1	CASSDPGTGVPEAFF	TGTGCCAGCAGTGACCCCGGGACAGGGGTCCCTGAAGCTTTCTTT
TRBV7-2	NA	NA	TRBJ1-3	CASSPGRGGSSGNTIYF	TGTGCCAGCAGCCCAGGCCGGGGGGGGAGCTCTGGAAACACCATATATTTT
TRBV2	NA	NA	TRBJ1-4	CASTGVLKLFF	TGTGCCAGCACCGGGGTGCTCAAACTGTTTTTT
TRBV6-5	NA	NA	TRBJ2-3	CASSLQETTDTQYF	TGTGCCAGCAGCCTACAGGAGACCACAGATACGCAGTATTTT
TRBV13	NA	NA	TRBJ2-1	CASSPPGVAPYNEQFF	TGTGCCAGCAGCCCCCCGGGGGTAGCGCCCTACAATGAGCAGTTCTTC
TRBV29-1	NA	TRBD1	TRBJ1-2	CSADDRAQYYGYTF	TGCAGCGCCGACGACAGGGCACAGTACTATGGCTACACCTTC
TRBV7-6	few	NA	TRBJ1-1	CASSVRTEAFF	TGTGCCAGCAGCGTTAGAACTGAAGCTTTCTTT
TRBV28	NA	TRBD1	TRBJ2-1	CASRTVGDSAYNEQFF	TGTGCCAGCCGTACCGTAGGGGACAGCGCCTACAATGAGCAGTTCTTC
TRBV13	NA	NA	TRBJ2-6	CASSSLQFSGANVLTF	TGTGCCAGCAGTTCCCTACAGTTCTCTGGGGCCAACGTCCTGACTTTC
TRBV7-9	NA	NA	TRBJ2-7	CASSLAPGLAYEQYF	TGTGCCAGCAGCTTAGCCCCGGGATTAGCCTACGAGCAGTACTTC
TRBV14	NA	NA	TRBJ2-7	CASSHQDRWGEHEQYF	TGTGCCAGCAGCCACCAAGATCGATGGGGAGAGCACGAGCAGTACTTC